This entry features one TCR beta chain sequence. Its antigen is unidentified. TCRdb keeps only in-frame clones here, not all; method: immunoSEQ multiplex PCR. This table holds some 44,000 clones, around 85% found once. The sample belongs to a study of OX40 agonist ivuxolimab in advanced cancers. Overall study results and limits: With doses of 0.1-3.0 mg/kg, partial responders showed among the lowest clonal expansion.

This sequence originates from an adult with an advanced solid tumor such as melanoma, head and neck, liver or kidney cancer. The sequencing here drew on CD4+ or CD8+ T cells sorted from blood, taken in a trial of the OX40 agonist ivuxolimab.

The CDR3 nucleotides are TGTGCCAGCAGTCATCCGGGACAGGGGGTCTACGAGCAGTACTTC. Its protein product is CASSHPGQGVYEQYF. The rearrangement links TRBV6-5 to TRBJ2-7, with 11 bases that match TRBD1. The germline V gene has CDR1 MNHEY and CDR2 SVGAGI. There are 15 residues in the CDR3. Germline trimming cut 5 bases from V and 3 bases from J; bases unmatched to any gene: 6.